This T cell receptor (beta chain) is drawn from a study of cytomegalovirus exposure and HLA in healthy donors. Study context: Researchers found that approximately 80% of over 350 genotyped donors fell within the Caucasian-associated ancestry cluster. Study outcomes and limitations: In a later analysis, V- and J-gene trimming of beta chains associated with a DCLRE1C missense variant, replicated independently. The records held CMV serostatus as the only immune exposure information. Most subjects' HLA-A and HLA-B alleles were reportedly predicted from TCR beta sequences.

The PCR ran on 60 Vbeta and 13 Jbeta primers. Sequencing used immunoSEQ multiplex PCR; TCRdb keeps in-frame clones, though not all of them. Of roughly 130,000 clones in the sample, 81% were seen once. The CDR3 totals 14 residues. V was trimmed by 3 bases and J by 0 bases, leaving 6 bases between them. Germline CDR1 MDHEN, CDR2 SYDVKM. Points on this clone: Its specificity is unknown.

The V call is TRBV28, the J call TRBJ1-5, with D perhaps TRBD1 (5 bases). Sequences were obtained from PBMCs. The TCR sequence derives from a man aged 18 to 29 in good health and CMV-seronegative. The CDR3 is CASSLDNSNQPQHF. In DNA, the CDR3 is TGTGCCAGCAGTTTGGACAATAGCAATCAGCCCCAGCATTTT.